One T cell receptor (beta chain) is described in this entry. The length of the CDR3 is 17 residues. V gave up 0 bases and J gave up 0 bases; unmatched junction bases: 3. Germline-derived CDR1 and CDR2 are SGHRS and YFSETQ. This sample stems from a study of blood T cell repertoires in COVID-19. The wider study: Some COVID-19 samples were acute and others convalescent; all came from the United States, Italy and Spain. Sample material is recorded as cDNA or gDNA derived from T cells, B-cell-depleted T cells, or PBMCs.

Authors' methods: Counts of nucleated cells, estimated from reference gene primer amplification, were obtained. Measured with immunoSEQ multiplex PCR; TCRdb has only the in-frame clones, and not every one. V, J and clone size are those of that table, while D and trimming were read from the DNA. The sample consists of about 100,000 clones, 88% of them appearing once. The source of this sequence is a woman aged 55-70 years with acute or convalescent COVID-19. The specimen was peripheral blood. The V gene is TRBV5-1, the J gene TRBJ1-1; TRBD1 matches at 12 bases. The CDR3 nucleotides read TGCGCCAGCAGCTTGGGAGGGACAGGGGGCATGAACACTGAAGCTTTCTTT. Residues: CASSLGGTGGMNTEAFF.